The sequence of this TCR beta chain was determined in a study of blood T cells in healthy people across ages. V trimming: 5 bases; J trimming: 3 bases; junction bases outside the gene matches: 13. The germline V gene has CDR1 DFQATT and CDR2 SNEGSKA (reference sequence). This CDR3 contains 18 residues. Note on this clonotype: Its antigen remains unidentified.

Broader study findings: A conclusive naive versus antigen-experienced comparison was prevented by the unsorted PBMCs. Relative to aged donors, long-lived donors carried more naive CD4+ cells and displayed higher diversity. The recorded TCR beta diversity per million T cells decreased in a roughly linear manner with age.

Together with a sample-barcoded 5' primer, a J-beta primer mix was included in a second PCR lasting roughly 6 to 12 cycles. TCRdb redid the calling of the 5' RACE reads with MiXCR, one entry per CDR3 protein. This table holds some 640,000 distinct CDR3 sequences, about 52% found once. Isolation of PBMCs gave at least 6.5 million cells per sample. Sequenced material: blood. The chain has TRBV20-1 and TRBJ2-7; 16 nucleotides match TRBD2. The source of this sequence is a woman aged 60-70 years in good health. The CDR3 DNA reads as TGCAGTGCTGGAACCGGGACTAGCGGGAGGGGTTTGTTCTACGAGCAGTACTTC. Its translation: CSAGTGTSGRGLFYEQYF.